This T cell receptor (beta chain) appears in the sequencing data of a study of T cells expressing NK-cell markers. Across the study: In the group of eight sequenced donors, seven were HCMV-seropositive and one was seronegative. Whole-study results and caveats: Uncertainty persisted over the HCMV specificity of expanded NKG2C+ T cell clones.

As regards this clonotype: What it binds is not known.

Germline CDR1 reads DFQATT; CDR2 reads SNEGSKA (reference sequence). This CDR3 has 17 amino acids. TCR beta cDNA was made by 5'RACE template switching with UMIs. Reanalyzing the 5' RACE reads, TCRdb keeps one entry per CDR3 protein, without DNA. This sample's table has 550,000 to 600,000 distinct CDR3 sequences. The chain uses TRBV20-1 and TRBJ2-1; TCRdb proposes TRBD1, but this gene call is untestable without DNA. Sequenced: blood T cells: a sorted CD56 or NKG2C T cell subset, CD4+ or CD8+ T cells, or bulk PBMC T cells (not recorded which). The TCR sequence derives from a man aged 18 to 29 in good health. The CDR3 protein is CSARGQGAWVSYNEQFF.